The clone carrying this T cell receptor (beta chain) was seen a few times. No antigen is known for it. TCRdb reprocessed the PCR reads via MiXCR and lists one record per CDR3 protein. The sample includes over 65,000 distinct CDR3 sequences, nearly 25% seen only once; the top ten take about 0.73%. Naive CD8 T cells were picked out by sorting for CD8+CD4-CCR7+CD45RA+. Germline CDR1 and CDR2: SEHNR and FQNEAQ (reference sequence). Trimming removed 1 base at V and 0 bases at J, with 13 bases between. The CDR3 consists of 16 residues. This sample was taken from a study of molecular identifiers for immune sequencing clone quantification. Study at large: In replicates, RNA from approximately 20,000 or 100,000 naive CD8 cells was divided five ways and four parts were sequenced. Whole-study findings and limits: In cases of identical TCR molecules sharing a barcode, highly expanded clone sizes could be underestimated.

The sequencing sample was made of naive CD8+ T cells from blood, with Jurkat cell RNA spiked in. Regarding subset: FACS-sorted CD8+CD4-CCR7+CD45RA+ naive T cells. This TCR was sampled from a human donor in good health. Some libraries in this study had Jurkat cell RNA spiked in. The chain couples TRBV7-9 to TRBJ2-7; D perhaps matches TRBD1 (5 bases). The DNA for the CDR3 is TGTGCCAGCAGCTTAGAGGGTTCAGGGAACTCCTACGAGCAGTACTTC. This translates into CASSLEGSGNSYEQYF.